The 2 T cell receptor beta chains reported below all come from one sample, sequenced in a study of PD-1 blockade in classical Hodgkin lymphoma. Noted time point: cycle 4 day 1 (C4D1), after more than 5 weeks of nivolumab. Every single patient, without exception, relapsed after autologous stem cell transplantation, and brentuximab vedotin exposure varied. The data were produced by immunoSEQ multiplex PCR, yet TCRdb's version contains in-frame clones alone and is incomplete. The sample has 85,000 to 90,000 clones, approximately 90% seen once; the top ten hold 2.5% to 3.5%. The sequences come from peripheral blood mononuclear cells (PBMCs), collected before the fourth cycle of nivolumab. Receptors originate from a human donor with classical Hodgkin lymphoma.

The chain has TRBV19 and TRBJ2-3; D may be TRBD1 (6 bases). Germline CDR1 and CDR2: LNHDA and SQIVND (reference sequence). CDR3 length equals 13 residues. V was shortened by 6 bases and J by 5 bases, with 12 bases between the two germline ends. This CDR3 reads CASRTGFGDTQYF. CDR3 DNA sequence: TGTGCCAGTAGAACAGGGTTCGGAGATACGCAGTATTTT.

The chain uses TRBV18 and TRBJ1-4, with a weak D call TRBD1 (5 bases). V was pared by 0 bases and J by 0 bases, with 11 bases between. This CDR3 is 17 amino acids long. The V gene's germline CDR1 is KGHSH and CDR2 LQKENI. The CDR3 loop is CASSPPSPGSTNEKLFF. CDR3 nucleotides: TGTGCCAGCTCACCACCTTCGCCAGGGTCAACTAATGAAAAACTGTTTTTT.